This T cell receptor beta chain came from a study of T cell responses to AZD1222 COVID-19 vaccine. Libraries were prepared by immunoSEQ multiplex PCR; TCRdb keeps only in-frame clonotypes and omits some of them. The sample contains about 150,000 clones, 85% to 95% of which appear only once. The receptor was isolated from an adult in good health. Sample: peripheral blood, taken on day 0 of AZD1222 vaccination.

CDR3 protein: CKCREGEKLFF. In DNA, the CDR3 is TGCAAGTGCAGGGAGGGTGAAAAACTGTTTTTT. The V gene is TRBV20-1, the J gene TRBJ1-4; D is perhaps TRBD1 (5 bases). This CDR3 is built from 11 residues. Germline assignment: CDR1 DFQATT and CDR2 SNEGSKA (reference sequence).